Presented here are 24 T cell receptor beta chains from one specimen sequenced in a study of PD-1 blockade in classical Hodgkin lymphoma. Time point meaning: cycle 4 day 1 (C4D1), after five to seven weeks of nivolumab. All the patients suffered relapse after autologous stem cell transplantation, and brentuximab vedotin exposure differed. Negative magnetic selection isolated CD4+ T cells from thawed PBMCs. TCRdb's copy holds only in-frame clones and misses some; the assay was immunoSEQ multiplex PCR. This sample yields about 13,000 clones, of which about 86% are seen a single time; around 0.92% belongs to the top ten. The input for sequencing was CD4+ T cells from blood, taken before the fourth cycle of nivolumab. The receptors were sampled from a human donor with classical Hodgkin lymphoma.

The CDR3 DNA reads TGTGCCAGCAGCCAACTAGCGGGAGGGCACGAGCAGTACTTC. It translates to CASSQLAGGHEQYF. This chain connects TRBV6-7 to TRBJ2-7; TRBD2 matches 13 bases. TRBV6-7 carries the ORF label, with uncertain function. The V segment lost 6 bases and the J segment 5 bases; nucleotides outside the gene matches: 4. The CDR3 covers 14 residues.

In DNA form, the CDR3 reads TGTGCCAGCAGTAGGGATAGGCGAGAGACCCAGTACTTC. Protein: CASSRDRRETQYF. The chain joins TRBV2 to TRBJ2-5; D is uncertain. The CDR3 has 13 amino acids. Germline-derived CDR1 and CDR2 are SNHLY and FYNNEI. Trimming removed 5 bases from V and 4 bases from J, with 11 bases in between.

The rearrangement joins TRBV4-2 to TRBJ1-4; 10 bases match TRBD1. The CDR3 loop spans 16 amino acids. The V and J ends lost 3 bases and 6 bases, in that order; junction bases with no gene match: 7. Germline V gene sequence: CDR1 LGHNA, CDR2 YNFKEQ. CDR3 amino acids: CASSQTGGTVDEKLFF. CDR3 nucleotides: TGTGCCAGCAGCCAGACAGGGGGCACGGTAGATGAAAAACTGTTTTTT.

As concerns this clone: One end of the junction fails to match germline, which may point to a read error. The chain carries TRBV18 and TRBJ1-3; TRBD1 is a possible D gene (6 bases). The CDR3 totals 13 residues. In germline, CDR1 is KGHSH, CDR2 LQKENI. DNA of the CDR3: TGTGCCAGCTCACCACGGACCGATTCGGGGGGGCATTTT. It encodes CASSPRTDSGGHF.

This chain connects TRBV7-2 to TRBJ1-1; D remains unclear. Germline V gene lookup returns CDR1 SGHTA and CDR2 FQGNSA. The CDR3 spans 15 residues. Trimming pared 0 bases from V and 0 bases from J, leaving 8 bases between. The CDR3 DNA follows: TGTGCCAGCAGCTTAGCGGGTGGGTTGAACACTGAAGCTTTCTTT. Translated, it gives CASSLAGGLNTEAFF.

This clone has a handful of counts. This rearrangement joins TRBV11-2 to TRBJ1-1; the match to TRBD1 covers 7 bases. Germline loops: CDR1 SGHAT, CDR2 FQNNGV. The CDR3 covers 15 residues. The V and J ends lost 5 bases and 1 base, in that order; junction bases with no gene match: 7. This chain's CDR3 is CASSAWGQRNTEAFF. The CDR3 nucleotides are TGTGCCAGCAGCGCGTGGGGACAGAGGAACACTGAAGCTTTCTTT.

In its sample, this clone was seen a few times. The chain joins TRBV6-5 to TRBJ1-2; 8 bases line up with TRBD1. The ends lost 4 bases at V and 5 bases at J; junction bases unmatched: 12. Germline V lookup: CDR1 MNHEY, CDR2 SVGAGI. The CDR3 consists of 16 residues. CDR3 sequence reads: CASSFSGGLRGYGYTF. CDR3 bases: TGTGCCAGCAGTTTCTCAGGGGGCCTAAGGGGGTATGGCTACACCTTC.

J is TRBJ2-7 and V is TRBV21-1; TRBD2 is the table's D call, not checked against the DNA. TRBV21-1 is an annotated pseudogene. This CDR3 has 20 amino acids. CDR3 region: CASSKAAGPGYGEDSYEQYF. For the CDR3, the DNA is TGTGCCAGCAGCAAAGCGGCTGGGCCGGGATACGGGGAGGACTCCTACGAGCAGTACTTC.

The chain employs TRBV7-2 and TRBJ1-2; D gene unclear. V was shortened by 1 base and J by 1 base, with 16 bases between the two germline ends. The CDR3 spans 17 residues. Germline V CDR1 and CDR2: SGHTA, FQGNSA. The CDR3 here is CASSLGGGRLYNYGYTF. CDR3 nucleotides: TGTGCCAGCAGCTTAGGGGGAGGACGGCTCTATAACTATGGCTACACCTTC.

This chain joins TRBV27 and TRBJ2-5; TRBD1 agrees at 8 bases. CDR1 is MNHEY and CDR2 is SMNVEV in the germline V gene (reference sequence). V shed 5 bases and J 6 bases; nucleotides not matched to a gene: 8. This CDR3 is 14 amino acids long. CDR3 residues: CASSQDRDRKTQYF. The DNA for the CDR3 is TGTGCCAGCAGTCAGGACAGGGATAGGAAGACCCAGTACTTC.

The chain joins TRBV2 to TRBJ2-1; D unresolved. From germline, CDR1 is SNHLY and CDR2 FYNNEI. The V end was cut by 5 bases, the J end by 3 bases, with 8 bases between. The CDR3 spans 13 residues. The CDR3 coding sequence is TGTGCCAGCAGTTTCGACATCTACAATGAGCAGTTCTTC. This sequence encodes CASSFDIYNEQFF.

This chain connects TRBV7-2 to TRBJ2-7; 9 bases line up with TRBD2. The CDR3 consists of 15 residues. Germline V CDR1 and CDR2: SGHTA, FQGNSA. V dropped 4 bases and J dropped 3; count of bases not matched to a gene: 7. The DNA for the CDR3 is TGTGCCAGCAGCTCTACTAGCGGGTTGAACTACGAGCAGTACTTC. This encodes CASSSTSGLNYEQYF.

The chain joins TRBV12-5 to TRBJ2-1; 13 bases match TRBD2. V lost 2 bases, J lost 6 bases, and 4 bases stayed unmatched. CDR1 LGHNT and CDR2 FRNRAP come from the germline V gene. This CDR3 spans 16 amino acids. The CDR3 DNA reads TGTGCTAGTGGTTTGTTACGGACTAGCGGGAGCAATGAGCAGTTCTTC. As protein: CASGLLRTSGSNEQFF.

CDR3 protein: CASSLGTSGNNEQFF. The CDR3 region has the DNA TGTGCCAGCAGCTTAGGGACTAGCGGGAACAATGAGCAGTTCTTC. This chain uses TRBV7-9 with TRBJ2-1, with TRBD2 matching 12 bases. Germline CDR1 is SEHNR and CDR2 is FQNEAQ (reference sequence). This CDR3 has 15 amino acids. V gave up 1 base and J gave up 5 bases; unmatched junction bases: 0.

The sample holds a few counts of this clone. This chain uses TRBV19 with TRBJ1-1; D call uncertain. The germline V gene has CDR1 LNHDA and CDR2 SQIVND (reference sequence). V was cut by 4 bases and J by 1 base, with 10 bases left in between. The CDR3 sequence is 14 residues long. CDR3 residues: CASSTLSANTEAFF. CDR3 in DNA: TGTGCCAGTAGTACACTCAGTGCGAACACTGAAGCTTTCTTT. The variable domain in full, completed from reference TRBV19 and TRBJ1-1, reads DGGITQSPKYLFRKEGQNVTLSCEQNLNHDAMYWYRQDPGQGLRLIYYSQIVNDFQKGDIAEGYSVSREKKESFPLTVTSAQKNPTAFYLCASSTLSANTEAFFGQGTRLTVV.

The V call is TRBV27, the J call TRBJ1-1, with a tentative D call TRBD1 (5 bases). The CDR3 has 15 amino acids. V was cut by 5 bases and J by 1 base, with 14 bases left in between. The V gene's germline CDR1 is MNHEY and CDR2 SMNVEV (reference sequence). The CDR3 coding sequence is TGTGCCAGCAGTCCCCTGGGGCCGAAGAACACTGAAGCTTTCTTT. This gives the protein CASSPLGPKNTEAFF.

This clone was recorded once. This chain links TRBV18 with TRBJ2-5; the D is unclear. Per the germline V gene, CDR1 is KGHSH and CDR2 is LQKENI. The CDR3 is 14 residues long. The V end was cut by 3 bases, the J end by 0 bases, with 8 bases between. In DNA form, the CDR3 reads TGTGCCAGCTCACCTGGGTCGTACCAAGAGACCCAGTACTTC. The encoded protein is CASSPGSYQETQYF. The full variable domain, its missing parts supplied by reference TRBV18 and TRBJ2-5, is NAGVMQNPRHLVRRRGQEARLRCSPMKGHSHVYWYRQLPEEGLKFMVYLQKENIIDESGMPKERFSAEFPKEGPSILRIQQVVRGDSAAYFCASSPGSYQETQYFGPGTRLLVL.

In its sample, this clone was seen once. The chain carries TRBV9 and TRBJ2-7, with a possible D match to TRBD1 (5 bases). Germline lookup yields CDR1 SGDLS and CDR2 YYNGEE. V lost 1 base to trimming and J lost 1 base, with 9 bases between them. This CDR3 region has 14 residues. CDR3 sequence: CASSVSPGSYEQYF. CDR3 bases: TGTGCCAGCAGCGTATCCCCAGGGTCCTACGAGCAGTACTTC.

The CDR3 sequence is CASSALSDILGEKLFF. The DNA for the CDR3 is TGTGCCAGCAGTGCCTTGAGTGACATCTTGGGGGAAAAACTGTTTTTT. V gene TRBV25-1 combines with J gene TRBJ1-4; D is ambiguous. CDR3 length: 16 amino acids. CDR1 is MGHDK and CDR2 is SYGVNS in the germline V gene. Trimming left V 4 bases short and J 8 bases short, with 20 bases between.

The chain joins TRBV9 to TRBJ1-2; TRBD1 is a possible D gene (6 bases). Germline-derived CDR1 and CDR2 are SGDLS and YYNGEE. With 0 bases removed from V and 2 bases from J, the gap between germline ends came to 8 bases. This CDR3 region has 14 residues. CDR3 in amino acids: CASSVGTGNYGYTF. Written as DNA, the CDR3 is TGTGCCAGCAGCGTAGGTACAGGGAACTATGGCTACACCTTC.

V is TRBV6-5 and J is TRBJ2-3; 7 bases are a match to TRBD2. The CDR3 runs to 15 residues. The germline V gene encodes CDR1 MNHEY and CDR2 SVGAGI. The J segment lost 2 bases and the V segment lost 0 bases, leaving 2 bases of the junction unmatched. In DNA, the CDR3 is TGTGCCAGCAGTTACTCAGCGGGAATCACAGATACGCAGTATTTT. This encodes CASSYSAGITDTQYF.

The chain employs TRBV13 and TRBJ2-7; a weak D match, TRBD1 (7 bases). V shed 5 bases and J shed 7 bases, with 18 bases lying between them. Germline lookup yields CDR1 PRHDT and CDR2 FYEKMQ (reference sequence). CDR3 length equals 14 residues. The CDR3, as DNA: TGTGCCAGCAGCCCCTCACAGGGGAGGTCAGAGCAGTACTTC. Amino acids: CASSPSQGRSEQYF.

The chain couples TRBV4-3 to TRBJ2-5; tentatively, D is TRBD1 or TRBD2 (5 bases each). The CDR3 consists of 13 residues. V shed 0 bases and J shed 6 bases, with 8 bases lying between them. Germline assignment: CDR1 LGHNA and CDR2 YSLEER. The CDR3 nucleotides read TGCGCCAGCAGCCAAGATGAGGGACAGACCCAGTACTTC. This sequence encodes CASSQDEGQTQYF.

V and J are TRBV10-2 and TRBJ1-1; no definite D call. Germline V gives CDR1 WSHSY, CDR2 SAAADI. Trimming stripped 2 bases from V and 0 bases from J, with 7 bases between. The CDR3 loop spans 14 amino acids. CDR3 sequence reads: CASSEPGLNTEAFF. The CDR3 nucleotides read TGCGCCAGCAGTGAGCCGGGGTTGAACACTGAAGCTTTCTTT.